This TCR beta chain stems from a study of metastatic and nonmetastatic thyroid tumors. Authors' processing steps: A distant-metastasis classifier for papillary thyroid cancer was built using CDR3 differences across clinicopathological groups. TCRdb reanalyzed the PCR reads via MiXCR. These V and J calls are TCRdb output, not the study's own analysis. The repertoire has about 23,000 clones, around 20% of them found once; the top ten carry around 7.6%. General study findings and limits: Versus benign nodules, malignant thyroid tumors reportedly had significantly higher TCR beta diversity, in blood and tumor.

This clone was seen many times. The antigen is not known. No patient had received any treatment before thyroid surgery. This CDR3 region has 16 residues. Germline loops: CDR1 LGHDT, CDR2 YNNKEL (reference sequence). J was trimmed by 4 bases and V by 4 bases; bases with no gene match: 8. The TCR was taken from a female donor with papillary thyroid cancer or a benign thyroid nodule (not recorded which). Some clones in this sample may be carry-over from other donors' samples. The J gene is TRBJ2-1, the V gene TRBV3-1, with 9 bases aligning to TRBD2. Sequenced input: blood. The CDR3 here is CASSPWAGGPYNEQFF. CDR3 sequence (DNA): TGTGCCAGCAGCCCTTGGGCGGGAGGGCCTTACAATGAGCAGTTCTTC.